This T cell receptor (beta chain) was identified during a study of control samples from healthy donors and cancer patients. Profiled with immunoSEQ multiplex PCR; TCRdb holds only in-frame clones, not every one. The sample has about 98,000 clones; over 60% are singletons. V was pared by 6 bases and J by 1 base, with 9 bases between. Germline assignment: CDR1 SEHNR and CDR2 FQNEAQ (reference sequence). The CDR3 length is 13 residues. The J gene is TRBJ1-1, the V gene TRBV7-9; D gene unclear. This clonotype originated in a woman younger than 45 in good health. The sequencing sample was made of blood. CDR3 nucleotide sequence: TGTGCCAGCAGACCATCAGCGAACACTGAAGCTTTCTTT. This gives the protein CASRPSANTEAFF.